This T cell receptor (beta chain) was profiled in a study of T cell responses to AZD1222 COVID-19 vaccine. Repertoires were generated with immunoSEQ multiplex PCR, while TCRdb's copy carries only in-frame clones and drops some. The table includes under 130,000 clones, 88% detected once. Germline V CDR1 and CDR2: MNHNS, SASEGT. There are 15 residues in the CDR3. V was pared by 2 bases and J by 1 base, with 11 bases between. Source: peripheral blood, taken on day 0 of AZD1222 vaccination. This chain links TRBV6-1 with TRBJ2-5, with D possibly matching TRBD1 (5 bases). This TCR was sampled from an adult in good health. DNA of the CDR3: TGTGCCAGCAGTGAACAAGGGGTGCCCCAAGAGACCCAGTACTTC. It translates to CASSEQGVPQETQYF.